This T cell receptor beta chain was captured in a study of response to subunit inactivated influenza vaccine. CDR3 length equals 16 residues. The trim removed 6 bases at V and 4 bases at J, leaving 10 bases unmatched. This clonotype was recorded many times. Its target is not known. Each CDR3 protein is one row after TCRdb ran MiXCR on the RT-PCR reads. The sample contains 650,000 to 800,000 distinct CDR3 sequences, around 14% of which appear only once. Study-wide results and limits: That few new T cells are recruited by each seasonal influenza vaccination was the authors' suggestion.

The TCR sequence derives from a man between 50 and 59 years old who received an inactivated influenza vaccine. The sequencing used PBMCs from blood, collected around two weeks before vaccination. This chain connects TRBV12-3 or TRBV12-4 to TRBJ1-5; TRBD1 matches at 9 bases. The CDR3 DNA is TGTGCCAGCAGACGAGAACAGGGGGCCGGGAATCAGCCCCAGCATTTT. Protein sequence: CASRREQGAGNQPQHF.